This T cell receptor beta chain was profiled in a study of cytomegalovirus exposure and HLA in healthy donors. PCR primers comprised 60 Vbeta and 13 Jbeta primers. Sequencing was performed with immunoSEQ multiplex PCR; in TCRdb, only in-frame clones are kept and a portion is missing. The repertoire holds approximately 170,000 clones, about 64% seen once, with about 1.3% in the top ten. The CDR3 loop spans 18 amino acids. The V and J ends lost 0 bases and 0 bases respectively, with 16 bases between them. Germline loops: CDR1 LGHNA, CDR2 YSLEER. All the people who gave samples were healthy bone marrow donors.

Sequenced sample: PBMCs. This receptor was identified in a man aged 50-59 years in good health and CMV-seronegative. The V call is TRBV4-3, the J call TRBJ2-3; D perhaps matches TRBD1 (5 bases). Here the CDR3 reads CASSQDRGTVASTDTQYF. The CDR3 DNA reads TGCGCCAGCAGCCAAGATAGGGGAACGGTTGCTAGCACAGATACGCAGTATTTT.